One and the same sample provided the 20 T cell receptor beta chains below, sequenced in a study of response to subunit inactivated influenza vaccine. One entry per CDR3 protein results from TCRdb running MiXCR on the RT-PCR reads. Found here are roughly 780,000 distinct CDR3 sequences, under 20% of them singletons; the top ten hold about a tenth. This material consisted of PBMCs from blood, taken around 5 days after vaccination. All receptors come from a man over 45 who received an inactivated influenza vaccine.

CDR3 sequence: CASSWRGGERNEQFF. CDR3 nucleotide sequence: TGTGCCAGCAGTTGGCGGGGGGGAGAGAGGAATGAGCAGTTCTTC. The chain has TRBV28 and TRBJ2-1; 9 bases are shared with TRBD2. The CDR3 covers 15 residues. Trimming removed 4 bases from V and 7 bases from J; junction bases left unmatched: 8. The V gene's germline CDR1 is MDHEN and CDR2 SYDVKM.

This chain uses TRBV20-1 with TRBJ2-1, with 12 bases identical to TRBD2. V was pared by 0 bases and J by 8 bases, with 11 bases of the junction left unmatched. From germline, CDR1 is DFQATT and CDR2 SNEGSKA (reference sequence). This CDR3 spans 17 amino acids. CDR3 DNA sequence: TGCAGTGCTAGAGATGTCGGGGCTAGCGGGAGGGTCTATGAGCAGTTCTTC. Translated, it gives CSARDVGASGRVYEQFF.

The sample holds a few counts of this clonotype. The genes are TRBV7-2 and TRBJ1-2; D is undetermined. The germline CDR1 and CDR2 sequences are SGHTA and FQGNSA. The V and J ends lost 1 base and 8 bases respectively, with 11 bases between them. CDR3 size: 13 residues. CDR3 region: CASSLGEVDGYTF. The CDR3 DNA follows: TGTGCCAGCAGCTTAGGGGAAGTGGACGGCTACACCTTC. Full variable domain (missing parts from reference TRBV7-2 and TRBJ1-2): GAGVSQSPSNKVTEKGKDVELRCDPISGHTALYWYRQSLGQGLEFLIYFQGNSAPDKSGLPSDRFSAERTGGSVSTLTIQRTQQEDSAVYLCASSLGEVDGYTFGSGTRLTVV.

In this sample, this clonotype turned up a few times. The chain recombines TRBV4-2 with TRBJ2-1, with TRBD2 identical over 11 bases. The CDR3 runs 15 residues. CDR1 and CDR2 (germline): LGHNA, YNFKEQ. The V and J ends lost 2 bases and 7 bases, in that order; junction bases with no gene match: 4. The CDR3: CASSQSRLAGNEQFF. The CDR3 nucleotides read TGTGCCAGCAGCCAATCACGACTAGCGGGGAATGAGCAGTTCTTC.

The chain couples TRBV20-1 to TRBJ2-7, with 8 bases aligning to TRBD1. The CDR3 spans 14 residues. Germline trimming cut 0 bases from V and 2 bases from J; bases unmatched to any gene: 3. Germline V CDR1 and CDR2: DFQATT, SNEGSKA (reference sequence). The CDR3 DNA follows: TGCAGTGCTAGAGATTGGGACAGGACCTACGAGCAGTACTTC. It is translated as CSARDWDRTYEQYF.

The DNA of the CDR3 is TGTGCCAGCAGTTACCTACTAGCGGGGTCAATAAATGAGCAGTTCTTC. Protein: CASSYLLAGSINEQFF. V gene TRBV6-5 combines with J gene TRBJ2-1, with 10 bases lining up with TRBD2. The CDR3 totals 16 residues. V was pared by 2 bases and J by 7 bases, with 8 bases of the junction left unmatched. In germline, CDR1 is MNHEY, CDR2 SVGAGI.

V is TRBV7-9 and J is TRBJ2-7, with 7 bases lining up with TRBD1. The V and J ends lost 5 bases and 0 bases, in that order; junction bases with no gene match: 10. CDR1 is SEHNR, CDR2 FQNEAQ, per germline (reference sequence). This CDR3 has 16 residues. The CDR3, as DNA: TGTGCCAGCAGCCTCAGACAGGGTCGGAGCTCCTACGAGCAGTACTTC. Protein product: CASSLRQGRSSYEQYF.

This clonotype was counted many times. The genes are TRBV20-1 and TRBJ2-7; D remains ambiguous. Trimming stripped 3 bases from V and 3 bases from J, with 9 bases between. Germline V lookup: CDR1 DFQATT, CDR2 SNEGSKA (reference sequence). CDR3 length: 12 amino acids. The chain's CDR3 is CSASFSRYEQYF. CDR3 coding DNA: TGCAGTGCTAGTTTTTCACGCTACGAGCAGTACTTC.

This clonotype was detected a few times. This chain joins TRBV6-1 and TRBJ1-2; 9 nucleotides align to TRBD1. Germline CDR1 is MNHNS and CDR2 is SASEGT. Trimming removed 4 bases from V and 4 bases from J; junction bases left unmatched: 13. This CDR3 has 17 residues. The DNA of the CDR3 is TGTGCCAGCAGTGCCGCCAGCACAGGGGGCCCGGGCTATGGCTACACCTTC. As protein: CASSAASTGGPGYGYTF.

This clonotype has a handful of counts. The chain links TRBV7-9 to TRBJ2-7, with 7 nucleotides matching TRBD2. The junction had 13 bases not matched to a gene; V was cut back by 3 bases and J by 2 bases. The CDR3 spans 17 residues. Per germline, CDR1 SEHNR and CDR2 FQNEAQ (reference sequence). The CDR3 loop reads CASSFSLAGGEPYEQYF. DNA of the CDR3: TGTGCCAGCAGCTTCTCATTAGCGGGTGGGGAGCCCTACGAGCAGTACTTC.

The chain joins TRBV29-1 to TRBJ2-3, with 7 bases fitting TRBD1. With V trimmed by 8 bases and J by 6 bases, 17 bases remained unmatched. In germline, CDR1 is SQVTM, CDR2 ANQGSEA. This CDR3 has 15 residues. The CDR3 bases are TGCAGCTTTTGGGGACAGCCAGAGCCCGGGGATACGCAGTATTTT. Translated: CSFWGQPEPGDTQYF.

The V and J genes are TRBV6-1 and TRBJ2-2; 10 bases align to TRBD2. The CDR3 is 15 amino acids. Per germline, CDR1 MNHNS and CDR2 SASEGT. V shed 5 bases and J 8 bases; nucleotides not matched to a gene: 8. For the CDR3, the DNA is TGTGCCAGCAGTCATAGCGGGGGGCCCGCGGGGGAGCTGTTTTTT. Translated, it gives CASSHSGGPAGELFF.

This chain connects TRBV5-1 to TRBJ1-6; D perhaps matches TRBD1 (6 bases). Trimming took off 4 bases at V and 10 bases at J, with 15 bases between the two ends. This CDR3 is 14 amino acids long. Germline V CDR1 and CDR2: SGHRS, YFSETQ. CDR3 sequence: CASSARGEGSPLHF. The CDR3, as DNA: TGCGCCAGCAGCGCCAGGGGAGAAGGATCACCCCTCCACTTT.

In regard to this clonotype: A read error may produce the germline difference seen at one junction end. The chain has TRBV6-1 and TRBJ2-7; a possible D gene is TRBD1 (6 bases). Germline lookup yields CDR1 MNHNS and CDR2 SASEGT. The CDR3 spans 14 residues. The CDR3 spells CASAYRTANYEKYF. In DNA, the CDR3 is TGTGCCAGCGCCTATAGGACAGCCAACTACGAGAAGTACTTC.

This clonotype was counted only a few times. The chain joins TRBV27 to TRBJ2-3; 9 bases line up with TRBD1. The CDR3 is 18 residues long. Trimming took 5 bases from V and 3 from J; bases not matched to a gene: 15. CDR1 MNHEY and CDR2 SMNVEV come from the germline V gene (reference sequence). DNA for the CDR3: TGTGCCAGCAGTCTCGAGGGACAGGGAATTGCTTTTACAGATACGCAGTATTTT. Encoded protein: CASSLEGQGIAFTDTQYF.

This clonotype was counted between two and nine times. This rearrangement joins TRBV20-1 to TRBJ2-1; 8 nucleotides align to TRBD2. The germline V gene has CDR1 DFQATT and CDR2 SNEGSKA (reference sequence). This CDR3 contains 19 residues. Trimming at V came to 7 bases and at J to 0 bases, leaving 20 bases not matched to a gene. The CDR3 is CSVSPFGREAMSSYNEQFF. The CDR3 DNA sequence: TGCAGTGTCTCGCCTTTTGGGCGGGAGGCAATGAGCTCCTACAATGAGCAGTTCTTC.

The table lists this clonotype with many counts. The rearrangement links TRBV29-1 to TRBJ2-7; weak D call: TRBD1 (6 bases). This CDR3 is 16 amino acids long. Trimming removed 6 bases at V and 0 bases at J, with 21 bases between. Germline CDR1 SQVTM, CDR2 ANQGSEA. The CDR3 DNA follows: TGCAGCGTCCATCATCAGAGGGCGGACAGCTCCTACGAGCAGTACTTC. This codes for CSVHHQRADSSYEQYF.

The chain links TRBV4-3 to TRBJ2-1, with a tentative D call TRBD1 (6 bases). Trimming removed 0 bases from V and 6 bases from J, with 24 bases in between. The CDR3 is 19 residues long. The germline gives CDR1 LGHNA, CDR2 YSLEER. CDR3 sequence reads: CASSQEWGRTETDINEQFF. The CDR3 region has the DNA TGCGCCAGCAGCCAAGAGTGGGGAAGGACAGAGACAGACATCAATGAGCAGTTCTTC.

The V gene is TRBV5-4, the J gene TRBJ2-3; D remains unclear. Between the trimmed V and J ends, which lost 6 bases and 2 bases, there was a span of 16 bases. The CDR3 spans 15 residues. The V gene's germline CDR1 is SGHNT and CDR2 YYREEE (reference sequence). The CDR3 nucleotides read TGTGCCAGCACCTCGCCTGGCAGAAACACAGATACGCAGTATTTT. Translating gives CASTSPGRNTDTQYF.

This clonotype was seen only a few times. DNA for the CDR3: TGTGCCAGCAGTACCACTAGCGGGGGCCGGACGACCCAGTACTTC. The encoded protein is CASSTTSGGRTTQYF. The V and J genes are TRBV12-3 or TRBV12-4 and TRBJ2-5; 11 positions match TRBD2. Trimming at V came to 5 bases and at J to 7 bases, leaving 9 bases not matched to a gene. The CDR3 totals 15 residues.